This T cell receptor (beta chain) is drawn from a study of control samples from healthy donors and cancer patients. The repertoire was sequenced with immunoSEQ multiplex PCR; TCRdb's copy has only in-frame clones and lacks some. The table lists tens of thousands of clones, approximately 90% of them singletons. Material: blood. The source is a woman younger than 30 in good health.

CDR3 coding DNA: TGCGCCAGCAGCCCCCCGTCTCTCGAGCAGTACTTC. This translates into CASSPPSLEQYF. This rearrangement joins TRBV5-1 to TRBJ2-7; D unresolved. The length of the CDR3 is 12 residues. Trimming cost V 4 bases and J 6 bases, with 11 bases left between them. The V gene's germline CDR1 is SGHRS and CDR2 YFSETQ. Together with reference TRBV5-1 and TRBJ2-7, the CDR3 gives the full variable domain: KAGVTQTPRYLIKTRGQQVTLSCSPISGHRSVSWYQQTPGQGLQFLFEYFSETQRNKGNFPGRFSGRQFSNSRSEMNVSTLELGDSALYLCASSPPSLEQYFGPGTRLTVT.